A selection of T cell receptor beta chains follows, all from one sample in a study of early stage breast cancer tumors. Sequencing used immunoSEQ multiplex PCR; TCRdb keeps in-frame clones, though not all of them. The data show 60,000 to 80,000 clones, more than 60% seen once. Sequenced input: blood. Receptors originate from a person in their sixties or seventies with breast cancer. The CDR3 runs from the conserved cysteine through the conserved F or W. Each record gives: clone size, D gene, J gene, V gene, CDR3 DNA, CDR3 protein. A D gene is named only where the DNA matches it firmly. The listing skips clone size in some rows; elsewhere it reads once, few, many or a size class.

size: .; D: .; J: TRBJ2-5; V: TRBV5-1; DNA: TGCGCCAGCAGCTTGGGCCGGGAGACCCAGTACTTC; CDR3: CASSLGRETQYF
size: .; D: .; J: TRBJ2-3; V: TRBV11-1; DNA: TGTGCCAGCAGCTTAGGTTCTAGCACAGATACGCAGTATTTT; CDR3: CASSLGSSTDTQYF
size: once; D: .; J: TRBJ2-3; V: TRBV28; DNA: TGTGCCAGCAGTGCCCCCAGGGCTAGCACAGATACGCAGTATTTT; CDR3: CASSAPRASTDTQYF
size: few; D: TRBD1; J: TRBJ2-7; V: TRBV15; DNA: TGTGCCACCAGCAGGTCAATTGACAGGGACGAGCAGTACTTC; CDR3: CATSRSIDRDEQYF
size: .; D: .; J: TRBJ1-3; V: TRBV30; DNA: TGTGCCTGGAGTGCGAGCCCCGGGATCTCTGGAAACACCATATATTTT; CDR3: CAWSASPGISGNTIYF
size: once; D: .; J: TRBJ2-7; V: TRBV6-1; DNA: TGTGCCAGCAGTGTCGGGAGCTCCTACGAGCAGTACTTC; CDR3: CASSVGSSYEQYF
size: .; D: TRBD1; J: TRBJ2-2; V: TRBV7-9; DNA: TGTGCCAGCAGCCGACCCGGGACAGGGAAGAGGGGGTTAGCCGGGGAGCTGTTTTTT; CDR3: CASSRPGTGKRGLAGELFF
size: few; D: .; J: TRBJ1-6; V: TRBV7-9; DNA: TGTGCCAGCAACCGGGCGGGCATGGATTCACCCCTCCACTTT; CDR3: CASNRAGMDSPLHF
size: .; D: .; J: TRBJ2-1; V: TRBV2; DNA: TGTGCCAGCAGTTATTCAAATGAGCAGTTCTTC; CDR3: CASSYSNEQFF
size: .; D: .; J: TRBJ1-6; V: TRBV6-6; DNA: TGTGCCACCACGCCGAGCTCCTATAATTCACCCCTCCACTTT; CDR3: CATTPSSYNSPLHF
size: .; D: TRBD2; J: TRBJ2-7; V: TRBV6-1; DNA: TGTGCCAGCAGTACCCGAGCTAGCGGGAGTTACGAGCAGTACTTC; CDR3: CASSTRASGSYEQYF
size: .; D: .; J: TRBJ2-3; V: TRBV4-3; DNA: TGCGCCAGCAGCCCCTCACCAGGCGGACGCGTCGGAGATACGCAGTATTTT; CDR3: CASSPSPGGRVGDTQYF
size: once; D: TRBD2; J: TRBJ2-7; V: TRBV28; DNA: TGTGCCAGCAGTTTCACCCGGGCTTCAAGCGGGAGCCCGGCCGCCGAGCAGTACTTC; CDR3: CASSFTRASSGSPAAEQYF
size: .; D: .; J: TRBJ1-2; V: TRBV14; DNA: TGTGCCAGCAGCCACGGGGGGCGCGGGGGCTACACCTTC; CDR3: CASSHGGRGGYTF
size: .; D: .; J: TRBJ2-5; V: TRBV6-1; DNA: TGTGCCAGCAGTGGGGTTGGGTTGGGGGGCTTGTGGGAGACCCAGTACTTC; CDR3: CASSGVGLGGLWETQYF
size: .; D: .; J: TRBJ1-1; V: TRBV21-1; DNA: TGTGCCAGCAGCAGCAGGGGGCTGCACACTGAAGCTTTCTTT; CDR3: CASSSRGLHTEAFF
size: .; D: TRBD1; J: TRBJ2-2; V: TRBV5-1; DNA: TGCGCCAGCAGCTTTAAAGGGGGCGACACCGGGGAGCTGTTTTTT; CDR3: CASSFKGGDTGELFF
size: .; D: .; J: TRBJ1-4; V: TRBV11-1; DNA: TGTGCCAGCAGCTCCTCCGGGACGGAGAATGAAAAACTGTTTTTT; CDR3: CASSSSGTENEKLFF
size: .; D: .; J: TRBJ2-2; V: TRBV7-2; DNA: TGTGCCAGCAGCCTAACGAGGGCACGCGCCGGGGAGCTGTTTTTT; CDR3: CASSLTRARAGELFF
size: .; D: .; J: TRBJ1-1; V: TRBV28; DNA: TGTGCCAGCAGGGCTCTGGGTCCCACTGAAGCTTTCTTT; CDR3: CASRALGPTEAFF
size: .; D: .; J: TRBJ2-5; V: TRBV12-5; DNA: TGTGCTAGCCGGGGGACTGAGACCCAGTACTTC; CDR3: CASRGTETQYF
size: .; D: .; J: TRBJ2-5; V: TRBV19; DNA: TGTGCTTCGAGGGGGAGGGCGGAAGAGACCCAGTACTTC; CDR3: CASRGRAEETQYF
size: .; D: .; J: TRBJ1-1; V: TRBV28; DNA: TGTGCCAGCAGGCCTCCAGGGCCATATGAAGCTTTCTTT; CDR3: CASRPPGPYEAFF
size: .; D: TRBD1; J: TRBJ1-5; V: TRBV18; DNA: TGTGCCAGCTCGCCCCTACCCCCCGGGACAGGGGCCTTACAGCCCCAGCATTTT; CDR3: CASSPLPPGTGALQPQHF
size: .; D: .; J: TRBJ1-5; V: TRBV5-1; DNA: TGCGCCAGCAGCTTGGGGTCAGGGAGACAGCCCCAGCATTTT; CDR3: CASSLGSGRQPQHF
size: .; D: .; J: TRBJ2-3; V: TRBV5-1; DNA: TGCGCCAGCAGCTTAAGGCTAAGCACAGATACGCAGTATTTT; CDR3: CASSLRLSTDTQYF
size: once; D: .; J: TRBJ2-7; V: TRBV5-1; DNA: TGCGCCAGCAGCTTGGCCTCCTACGAGCAGTACTTC; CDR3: CASSLASYEQYF
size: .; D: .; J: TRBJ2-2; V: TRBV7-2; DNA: TGTGCCAGCAGTCGGGGCCCGAACACCGGGGAGCTGTTTTTT; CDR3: CASSRGPNTGELFF
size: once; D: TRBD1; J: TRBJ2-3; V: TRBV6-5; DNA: TGTGCCAGCAGTTACTCTCAGGGGGCCGCAGATACGCAGTATTTT; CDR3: CASSYSQGAADTQYF
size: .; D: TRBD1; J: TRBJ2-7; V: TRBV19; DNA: TGTGCCAGTAGTTCACCCGGGACAGGGGCCTACGAGCAGTACTTC; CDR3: CASSSPGTGAYEQYF
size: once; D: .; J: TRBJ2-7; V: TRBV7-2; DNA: TGTGCCAGCAGCTTAGCGGGCCAGCGATTAAATTCCGAGCAGTACTTC; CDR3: CASSLAGQRLNSEQYF
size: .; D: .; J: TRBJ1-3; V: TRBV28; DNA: TGTGCCAGCACCTCGGCGGGATCGACTGGAAACACCATATATTTT; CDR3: CASTSAGSTGNTIYF
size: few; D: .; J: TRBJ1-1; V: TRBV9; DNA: TGTGCCAGCAGCGTAGGGGGGAGACGCGTCACTGAAGCTTTCTTT; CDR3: CASSVGGRRVTEAFF
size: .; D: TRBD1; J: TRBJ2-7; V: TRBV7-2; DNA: TGTGCCAGCAGCTCCCCTCCGGCAGGGGGCTACGAGCAGTACTTC; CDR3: CASSSPPAGGYEQYF
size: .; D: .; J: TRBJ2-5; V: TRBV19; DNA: TGTGCCTCGGGATTTTTGGGAGAGACCCAGTACTTC; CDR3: CASGFLGETQYF
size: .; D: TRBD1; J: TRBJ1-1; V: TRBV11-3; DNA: TGTGCCAGCAGCTTAGGACAGGGCACTGAAGCTTTCTTT; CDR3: CASSLGQGTEAFF
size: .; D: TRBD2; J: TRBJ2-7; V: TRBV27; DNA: TGTGCCAGCGCCGGGACTAGCGGGGCGAGCTCCTACGAGCAGTACTTC; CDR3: CASAGTSGASSYEQYF
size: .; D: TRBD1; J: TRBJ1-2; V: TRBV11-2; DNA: TGTGCCAGCAGCGGGACAGGAGTATATGGCTACACCTTC; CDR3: CASSGTGVYGYTF
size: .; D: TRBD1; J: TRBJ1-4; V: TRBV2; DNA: TGTGCCAGCAGTGATGTGGAGGGGGCCCCGGAGTTGGAAAAACTGTTTTTT; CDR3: CASSDVEGAPELEKLFF
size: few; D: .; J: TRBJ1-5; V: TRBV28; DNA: TGTGCCAGCCTTGGCAGGACGGCCTTTCAGCCCCAGCATTTT; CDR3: CASLGRTAFQPQHF
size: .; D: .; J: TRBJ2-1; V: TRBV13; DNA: TGTGCCAGCAGCCCCGAGAGGGAAGGAGAGCAGTTCTTC; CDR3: CASSPEREGEQFF
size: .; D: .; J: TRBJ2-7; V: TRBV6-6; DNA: TGTGCCAGCAGTTACGGTACAGGGTCAGGCGAGCAGTACTTC; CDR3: CASSYGTGSGEQYF
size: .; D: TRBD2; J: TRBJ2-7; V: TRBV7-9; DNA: TGTGCCAGCAGTCCCGGGGGGTTGGGCGAGCAGTACTTC; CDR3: CASSPGGLGEQYF
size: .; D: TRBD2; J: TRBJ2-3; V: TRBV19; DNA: TGTGCCAGTAGTACTGGACTAGCGGGCACAGATACGCAGTATTTT; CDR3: CASSTGLAGTDTQYF
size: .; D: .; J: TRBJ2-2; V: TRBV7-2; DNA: TGTGCCAGCAGCCCACGTTTTTCCGGGAGAGTCGGGGAGCTGTTTTTT; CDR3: CASSPRFSGRVGELFF
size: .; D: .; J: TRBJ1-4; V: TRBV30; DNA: TGTGCCTGGAGTCCTTCGGGGGAGCTCGGGGAAAAACTGTTTTTT; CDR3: CAWSPSGELGEKLFF
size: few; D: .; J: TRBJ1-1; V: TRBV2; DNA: TGTGCCAGCACCGGACGAGGACTGAACACTGAAGCTTTCTTT; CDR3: CASTGRGLNTEAFF
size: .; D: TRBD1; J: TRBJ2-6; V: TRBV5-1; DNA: TGCGCCAGCAGCGTGGGACAGGGGGCCTCGTCCGGGGCCAACGTCCTGACTTTC; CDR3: CASSVGQGASSGANVLTF
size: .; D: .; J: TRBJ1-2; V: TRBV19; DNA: TGTGCCAGTAGTATAGACAGTAACTATGGCTACACCTTC; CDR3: CASSIDSNYGYTF
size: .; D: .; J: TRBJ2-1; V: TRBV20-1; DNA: TGCAGTGCTAACCCCTACAATGAGCAGTTCTTC; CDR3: CSANPYNEQFF
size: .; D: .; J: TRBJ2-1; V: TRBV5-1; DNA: TGCGCCAGCAGTTTAGGGGACAATGAGCAGTTCTTC; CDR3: CASSLGDNEQFF
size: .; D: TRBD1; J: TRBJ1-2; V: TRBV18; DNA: TGTGCCAGCTCAGGGACAGGGGATTATGGTGGCTACACCTTC; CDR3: CASSGTGDYGGYTF
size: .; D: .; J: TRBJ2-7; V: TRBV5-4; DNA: TGTGCCAGCAGCTTCGCCAGGGGCCACGAGCAGTACTTC; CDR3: CASSFARGHEQYF